The 6 T cell receptor beta chains reported below all come from one sample, sequenced in a study of control samples from healthy donors and cancer patients. Libraries were prepared by immunoSEQ multiplex PCR; TCRdb keeps only in-frame clonotypes and omits some of them. The table shows over 150,000 clones, with about 90% occurring only once. The specimen was blood. The receptors shown here come from a woman aged 40 to 55 in good health.

The chain couples TRBV7-9 to TRBJ1-1, with D unresolved. Germline loops: CDR1 SEHNR, CDR2 FQNEAQ (reference sequence). The CDR3 sequence is 12 residues long. Trimming pared 1 base from V and 7 bases from J, leaving 7 bases between. The CDR3 loop is CASSLDRDEAFF. CDR3 in DNA: TGTGCCAGCAGCTTAGATCGCGATGAAGCTTTCTTT.

This chain links TRBV5-1 with TRBJ1-3; D gene uncertain. The V and J ends lost 4 bases and 4 bases respectively, with 18 bases between them. Germline CDR1 reads SGHRS; CDR2 reads YFSETQ. The CDR3 spans 16 residues. This CDR3 is CASSIAGIRRGNTIYF. CDR3 DNA sequence: TGCGCCAGCAGCATTGCCGGGATCCGACGGGGAAACACCATATATTTT.

V is TRBV15 and J is TRBJ1-1; the D gene is possibly TRBD1 (6 bases). There are 16 residues in the CDR3. Trimming shortened V by 1 base and J by 0 bases, and 12 bases separated the two germline ends. The germline V gene encodes CDR1 LNHNV and CDR2 YYDKDF (reference sequence). CDR3 nucleotides: TGTGCCACCAGCAGAGCATCCGGGACAATGAACACTGAAGCTTTCTTT. It encodes CATSRASGTMNTEAFF.

The chain is built from TRBV27 and TRBJ1-6; TRBD1 matches at 8 bases. The CDR3 spans 15 residues. V gave up 7 bases and J gave up 11 bases; unmatched junction bases: 13. CDR1 is MNHEY, CDR2 SMNVEV, per germline (reference sequence). The CDR3 is CASTPLGDRSTPLHF. The CDR3 DNA reads as TGTGCCAGCACCCCATTGGGGGACAGGTCTACACCCCTCCACTTT.

The chain uses TRBV6-1 and TRBJ2-2; D is possibly TRBD1 or TRBD2 (5 bases each). The germline V gene encodes CDR1 MNHNS and CDR2 SASEGT. Trimming pared 4 bases from V and 5 bases from J, leaving 17 bases between. The CDR3 loop spans 16 amino acids. This CDR3 is CASSGGTGFGTGELFF. For the CDR3, the DNA is TGTGCCAGCAGTGGGGGGACGGGCTTCGGGACCGGGGAGCTGTTTTTT.

Regarding this clone: An end of the junction does not agree with germline; a read error may underlie this. The chain has TRBV19 and TRBJ1-6; possibly TRBD1 for D (6 bases). The CDR3 contains 15 residues. Germline values: CDR1 LNHDA, CDR2 SQIVND (reference sequence). The CDR3 is CASQNQGYYNSPPHF. DNA for the CDR3: TGTGCCAGCCAAAACCAGGGGTACTATAATTCACCCCCCCACTTT.